The present T cell receptor beta chain was sequenced within a study of blood T cell repertoires in COVID-19. Study-wide background: T cells, B-cell-depleted T cells, or PBMCs provided the cDNA or gDNA that served as material.

V dropped 1 base and J dropped 1; count of bases not matched to a gene: 9. This CDR3 comprises 19 residues. In the authors' methods: From reference gene primer amplification, estimates of nucleated cell counts were derived. Profiled with immunoSEQ multiplex PCR; TCRdb holds only in-frame clones, not every one. That table furnishes V, J and clone size, whereas the DNA furnished D and trimming. Among 100,000 or so clones listed, roughly 83% were seen once. Sample: peripheral blood. This receptor was obtained from a human donor in a cohort sampled during active COVID-19. The chain uses TRBV5-3 and TRBJ2-6; 9 bases line up with TRBD2. TRBV5-3 is identified as an open reading frame with a role that is uncertain. The CDR3 sequence: CARSLRGLAGKSGANVLTF. The CDR3 DNA reads as TGTGCCAGAAGCTTGAGAGGTCTAGCGGGAAAATCTGGGGCCAACGTCCTGACTTTC.